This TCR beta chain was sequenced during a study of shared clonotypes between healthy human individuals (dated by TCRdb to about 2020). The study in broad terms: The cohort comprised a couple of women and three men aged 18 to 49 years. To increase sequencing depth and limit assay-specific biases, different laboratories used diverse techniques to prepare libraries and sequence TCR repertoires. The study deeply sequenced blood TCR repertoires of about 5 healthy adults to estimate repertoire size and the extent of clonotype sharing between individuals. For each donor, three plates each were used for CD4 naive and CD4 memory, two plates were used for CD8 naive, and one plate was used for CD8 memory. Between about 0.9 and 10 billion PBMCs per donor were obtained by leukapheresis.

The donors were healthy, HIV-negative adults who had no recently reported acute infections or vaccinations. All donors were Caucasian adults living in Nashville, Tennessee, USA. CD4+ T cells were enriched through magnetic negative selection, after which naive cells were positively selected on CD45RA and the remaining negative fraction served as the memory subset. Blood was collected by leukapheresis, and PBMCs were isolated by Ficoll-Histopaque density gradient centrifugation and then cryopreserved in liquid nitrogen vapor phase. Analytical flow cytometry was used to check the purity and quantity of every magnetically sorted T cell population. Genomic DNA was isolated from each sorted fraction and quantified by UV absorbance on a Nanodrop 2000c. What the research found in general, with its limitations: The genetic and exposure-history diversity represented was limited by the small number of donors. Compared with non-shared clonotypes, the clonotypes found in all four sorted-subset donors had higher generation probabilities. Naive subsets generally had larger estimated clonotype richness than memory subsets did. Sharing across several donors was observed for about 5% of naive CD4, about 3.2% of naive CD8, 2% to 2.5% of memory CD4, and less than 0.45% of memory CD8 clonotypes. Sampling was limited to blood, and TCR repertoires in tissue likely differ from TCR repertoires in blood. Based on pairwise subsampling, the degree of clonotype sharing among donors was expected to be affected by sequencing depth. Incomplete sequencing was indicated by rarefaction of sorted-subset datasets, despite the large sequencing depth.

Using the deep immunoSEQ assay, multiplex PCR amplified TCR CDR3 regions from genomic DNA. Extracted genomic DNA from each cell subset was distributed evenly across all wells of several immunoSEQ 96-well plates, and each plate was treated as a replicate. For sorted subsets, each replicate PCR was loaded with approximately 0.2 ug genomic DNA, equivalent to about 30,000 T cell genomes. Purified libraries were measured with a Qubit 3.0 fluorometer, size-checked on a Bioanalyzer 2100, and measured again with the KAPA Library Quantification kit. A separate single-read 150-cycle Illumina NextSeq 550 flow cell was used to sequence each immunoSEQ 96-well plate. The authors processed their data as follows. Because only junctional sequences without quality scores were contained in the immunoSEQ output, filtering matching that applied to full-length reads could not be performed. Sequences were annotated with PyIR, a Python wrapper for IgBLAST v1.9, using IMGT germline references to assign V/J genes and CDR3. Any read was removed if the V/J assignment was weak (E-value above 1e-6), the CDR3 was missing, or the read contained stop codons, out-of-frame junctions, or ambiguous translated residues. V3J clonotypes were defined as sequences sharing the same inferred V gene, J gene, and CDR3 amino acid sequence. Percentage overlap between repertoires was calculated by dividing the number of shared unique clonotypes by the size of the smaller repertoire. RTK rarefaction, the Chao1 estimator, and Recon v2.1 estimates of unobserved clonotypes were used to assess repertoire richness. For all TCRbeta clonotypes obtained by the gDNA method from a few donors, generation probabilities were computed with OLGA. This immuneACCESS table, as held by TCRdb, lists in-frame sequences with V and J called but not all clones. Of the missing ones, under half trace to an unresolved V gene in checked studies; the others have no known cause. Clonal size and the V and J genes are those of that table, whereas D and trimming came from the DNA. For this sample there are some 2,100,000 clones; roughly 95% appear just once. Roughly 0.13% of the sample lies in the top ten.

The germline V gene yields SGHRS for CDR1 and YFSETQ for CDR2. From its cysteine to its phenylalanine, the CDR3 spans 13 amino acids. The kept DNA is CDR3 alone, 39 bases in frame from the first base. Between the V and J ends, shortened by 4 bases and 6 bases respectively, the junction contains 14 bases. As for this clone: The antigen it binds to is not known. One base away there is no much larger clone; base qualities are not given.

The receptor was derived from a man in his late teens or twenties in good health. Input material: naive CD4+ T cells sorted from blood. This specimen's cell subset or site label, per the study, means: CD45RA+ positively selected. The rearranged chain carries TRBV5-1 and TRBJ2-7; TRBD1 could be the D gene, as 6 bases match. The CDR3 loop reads CASSGPGVGEQYF. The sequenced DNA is TGCGCCAGCAGCGGGCCAGGGGTAGGCGAGCAGTACTTC. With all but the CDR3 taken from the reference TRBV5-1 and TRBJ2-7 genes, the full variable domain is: KAGVTQTPRYLIKTRGQQVTLSCSPISGHRSVSWYQQTPGQGLQFLFEYFSETQRNKGNFPGRFSGRQFSNSRSEMNVSTLELGDSALYLCASSGPGVGEQYFGPGTRLTVT.